The 10 T cell receptor beta chains reported below all come from one sample, sequenced in a study of lymphopenia after photon versus proton radiotherapy. Sequencing was performed with immunoSEQ multiplex PCR; in TCRdb, only in-frame clones are kept and a portion is missing. The repertoire holds roughly 58,000 clones, with 87% as singletons. The source was peripheral blood, collected from a patient treated with proton-based radiotherapy. All receptors come from a man older than 75 with esophageal cancer.

The V gene is TRBV19, the J gene TRBJ2-2; no clear D gene. The CDR3 has 13 amino acids. With 6 bases removed from V and 2 bases from J, the gap between germline ends came to 7 bases. Germline CDR1 is LNHDA and CDR2 is SQIVND (reference sequence). Here the CDR3 DNA reads TGTGCCAGTAGACGAGGAAACACCGGGGAGCTGTTTTTT. Its translation is CASRRGNTGELFF.

This sequence joins TRBV19 and TRBJ1-5, with D uncertain. V lost 6 bases, J lost 9 bases, and 18 bases lay in between. In germline, CDR1 is LNHDA, CDR2 SQIVND (reference sequence). This CDR3 spans 14 amino acids. The CDR3 bases are TGTGCCAGTAGCTCTATTTCCGTGGCAGCGCCCCAGCATTTT. This gives the protein CASSSISVAAPQHF.

This sequence joins TRBV2 and TRBJ2-3; no firm D call. Germline V lookup: CDR1 SNHLY, CDR2 FYNNEI. Trimming removed 4 bases at V and 5 bases at J, with 10 bases between. The CDR3 length is 13 residues. As DNA, the CDR3 is TGTGCCAGCAGTGGACCTGCGGTAGATACGCAGTATTTT. This encodes CASSGPAVDTQYF.

The chain couples TRBV30 to TRBJ2-4, with a possible D match to TRBD2 (6 bases). Germline values: CDR1 GTSNPN, CDR2 SVGIG (reference sequence). V lost 1 base and J 0 bases, leaving 10 bases between the germline ends. The CDR3 sequence is 15 residues long. This CDR3 reads CAWSGKGLAKNIQYF. The CDR3 DNA sequence: TGTGCCTGGAGTGGTAAGGGACTAGCCAAAAACATTCAGTACTTC.

The gene calls are TRBV7-6 and TRBJ2-7; D remains ambiguous. Germline V gene sequence: CDR1 SGHVS, CDR2 FNYEAQ. This CDR3 is 14 amino acids long. Between the trimmed V and J ends, which lost 0 bases and 0 bases, there was a span of 6 bases. CDR3 loop: CASSLAPSSYEQYF. In DNA, the CDR3 is TGTGCCAGCAGCTTAGCGCCGAGCTCCTACGAGCAGTACTTC.

This clone was picked up a small number of times. The chain couples TRBV11-3 to TRBJ2-1; 9 nucleotides agree with TRBD2. The CDR3 has 14 amino acids. The trim removed 4 bases at V and 8 bases at J, leaving 6 bases unmatched. CDR1 is SGHNT, CDR2 YENEEA, per germline. The chain's CDR3 is CASSSGLAVDEQFF. As DNA, the CDR3 is TGTGCCAGCAGCTCGGGACTAGCAGTGGATGAGCAGTTCTTC.

This chain joins TRBV6-4 and TRBJ2-1; 12 bases agree with TRBD2. V shed 5 bases and J 3 bases; nucleotides not matched to a gene: 8. CDR1 and CDR2 (germline): MRHNA, SNTAGT. This CDR3 contains 17 residues. The CDR3 DNA follows: TGTGCCAGCAGTCGTACTAGCGGGGGGCTATACTACAATGAGCAGTTCTTC. Its translation is CASSRTSGGLYYNEQFF.

The rearrangement uses TRBV19 and TRBJ2-3; D is tentatively TRBD1 or TRBD2 (5 bases each). The V end lost 3 bases, the J end lost 5 bases, and 15 bases lay between the germline ends. The CDR3 loop spans 15 amino acids. Per the germline V gene, CDR1 is LNHDA and CDR2 is SQIVND (reference sequence). CDR3 region: CASSIRAGSQDTQYF. The CDR3 nucleotides read TGTGCCAGTAGTATTAGGGCAGGGAGTCAAGATACGCAGTATTTT. Based on the CDR3 plus reference TRBV19 and TRBJ2-3, the full variable domain is DGGITQSPKYLFRKEGQNVTLSCEQNLNHDAMYWYRQDPGQGLRLIYYSQIVNDFQKGDIAEGYSVSREKKESFPLTVTSAQKNPTAFYLCASSIRAGSQDTQYFGPGTRLTVL.

Written as DNA, the CDR3 is TGTGCCAGCAGCCAAGGATGGGGGGCACACACTGAAGCTTTCTTT. Amino acid sequence: CASSQGWGAHTEAFF. The rearrangement uses TRBV4-2 and TRBJ1-1, with a possible D match to TRBD1 (6 bases). The germline CDR1 and CDR2 sequences are LGHNA and YNFKEQ. With 1 base removed from V and 3 bases from J, the gap between germline ends came to 12 bases. The CDR3 runs 15 residues.

J is TRBJ2-5 and V is TRBV5-1; TRBD1 might be the D (5 bases). CDR1 is SGHRS, CDR2 YFSETQ, per germline. The CDR3 has 14 residues. Trimming pared 4 bases from V and 2 bases from J, leaving 12 bases between. The CDR3 DNA sequence: TGCGCCAGCAGCCTGAACAGGTATCAAGAGACCCAGTACTTC. It translates to CASSLNRYQETQYF.